The rows below give T cell receptor beta chains drawn from one sample of a study of T-cell memory formation after mild COVID-19. TCRdb analysed the 5' RACE reads with MiXCR anew, one entry per CDR3 protein. Among a few hundred thousand distinct CDR3 sequences, over 7% were seen once, and the ten largest hold under 25%. Sequencing input: PBMCs or a T cell subset sorted from them (not recorded which). The source is a man aged 18 to 35 who had mild COVID-19 (a few samples of this study predate the infection). Cell type and time point are not known. Both conserved end residues are part of each CDR3. A D gene is named only where the DNA matches it firmly. The size entry is marked missing in some rows and otherwise reads once, few, many or a size class.

V	size	J	D	DNA	CDR3
TRBV7-9	few	TRBJ1-5	-	TGTGCCAGCAGCTTCCAGGGCCATCAGCCCCAGCATTTT	CASSFQGHQPQHF
TRBV9	-	TRBJ1-2	-	TGTGCCAGCAGTATTAACACAGGAGACCATAACTATGGCTACACCTTC	CASSINTGDHNYGYTF
TRBV5-6	-	TRBJ2-7	TRBD1	TGTGCCAGCAGCAGGGACAGGGGCTCTATCCTACTCGAGCAGTACTTC	CASSRDRGSILLEQYF
TRBV7-9	few	TRBJ1-2	-	TGTGCCAGCAGCTTAGCGGGGGGGCATGGCTACACCTTC	CASSLAGGHGYTF
TRBV15	-	TRBJ2-3	-	TGTGCCACCAGCAGAGCATGGGATACGCAGTATTTT	CATSRAWDTQYF
TRBV7-2	few	TRBJ2-5	TRBD2	TGTGCCAGCAGCGCAACTAGCGGGGGACAAGAGACCCAGTACTTC	CASSATSGGQETQYF
TRBV7-9	few	TRBJ1-6	TRBD1	TGTGCCAGCAGCCTGACAGGGGATTCACCCCTCCACTTT	CASSLTGDSPLHF
TRBV6-2/TRBV6-3	few	TRBJ2-3	-	TGTGCCAGCAGTTACCCAGGACTCCCCAATACGCAGTATTTT	CASSYPGLPNTQYF
TRBV29-1	-	TRBJ2-1	-	TGCAGCGTTCGGGGTAGCCTGAAAAACAATGAGCAGTTCTTC	CSVRGSLKNNEQFF
TRBV20-1	few	TRBJ2-4	-	TGCAGTGCCCGTACCATGGAAGCCAAAAACATTCAGTACTTC	CSARTMEAKNIQYF
TRBV6-5	few	TRBJ2-1	TRBD2	TGTGCCAGCAGTTACTCGGGGACTAGCGGGGACCATGAGCAGTTCTTC	CASSYSGTSGDHEQFF
TRBV5-1	few	TRBJ2-7	-	TGCGCCAGCAGCTTGGAACAGGGACGGCAGTACTTC	CASSLEQGRQYF
TRBV5-1	-	TRBJ2-7	TRBD1	TGCGCCAGCAGCTTCCTAGGAGTTGGGGACAGGGGTATGTACGAGCAGTACTTC	CASSFLGVGDRGMYEQYF
TRBV5-1	-	TRBJ1-6	TRBD1	TGCGCCAGCAGCCTCGGACAGGGGTCTGGGAATTCACCCCTCCACTTT	CASSLGQGSGNSPLHF
TRBV6-6	-	TRBJ2-2	-	TGTGCCAGCAGTCCTTTGCCTAGGGGGTCCGGGGAGCTGTTTTTT	CASSPLPRGSGELFF
TRBV20-1	-	TRBJ2-7	TRBD1	TGCAGTGCTAGGTGGCAGGGGGCTGACGAGCAGTACTTC	CSARWQGADEQYF
TRBV7-9	many	TRBJ2-1	TRBD2	TGTGCCAGCAGCCCCCCAGCGGGGGATTACGGTGAGCAGTTCTTC	CASSPPAGDYGEQFF
TRBV5-1	many	TRBJ1-1	-	TGCGCCAGCAGCTTGTCCATCGCCATGAACACTGAAGCTTTCTTT	CASSLSIAMNTEAFF
TRBV18	few	TRBJ1-2	-	TGTGCCAGCTCACCGGGGGTCTCAGGACCTAACTATGGCTACACCTTC	CASSPGVSGPNYGYTF
TRBV5-1	-	TRBJ2-1	TRBD2	TGCGCCAGCAGCTTGGCGGGACTAGGAGGCAATGAGCAGTTCTTC	CASSLAGLGGNEQFF
TRBV5-1	few	TRBJ2-1	TRBD2	TGCGCCAGCAGTCGGGCGGGTAGCGGGGGTATATTAGATGAGCAGTTCTTC	CASSRAGSGGILDEQFF
TRBV12-3/TRBV12-4	many	TRBJ1-2	TRBD1	TGTGCCAGCAGTTCCCCAGAGGGGGCCCTCTATGGCTACACCTTC	CASSSPEGALYGYTF
TRBV7-9	-	TRBJ2-1	TRBD2	TGTGCCAGCAGCGATTTTGCCGGGACTAGCCGCTGGGATGAGCAGTTCTTC	CASSDFAGTSRWDEQFF
TRBV6-2/TRBV6-3	-	TRBJ2-5	TRBD1	TGTGCCAGCAGGACCGGACAGGGAGAGGGAGAGACCCAGTACTTC	CASRTGQGEGETQYF
TRBV7-2	-	TRBJ1-5	-	TGTGCCAGCAGCCCGAGAACCCCGACAGACGTTAGCAATCAGCCCCAGCATTTT	CASSPRTPTDVSNQPQHF
TRBV7-6	few	TRBJ2-4	-	TGTGCCAGCAGCTTAGACGGGGGTGGGGCCAAAAACATTCAGTACTTC	CASSLDGGGAKNIQYF
TRBV11-1	-	TRBJ2-1	TRBD2	TGTGCCAGCAGCTTTCAGCGGGGGAGGTACAATGAGCAGTTCTTC	CASSFQRGRYNEQFF
TRBV10-3	-	TRBJ1-1	-	TGTGCCATCAGTGCCCGGATAGACACTGAAGCTTTCTTT	CAISARIDTEAFF
TRBV20-1	few	TRBJ2-1	-	TGCAGTGCTGGAGACAATGAGCAGTTCTTC	CSAGDNEQFF
TRBV6-2/TRBV6-3	few	TRBJ2-5	TRBD2	TGTGCCAGCAGTTCTCGACTAGCGGAGACCCAGTACTTC	CASSSRLAETQYF
TRBV9	few	TRBJ1-5	-	TGTGCCAGCGCGGAGACAGATAGCAATCAGCCCCAGCATTTT	CASAETDSNQPQHF
TRBV12-5	few	TRBJ2-3	-	TGTGCTAGTGGTCTTCTCCAGGGTTACGGGATTTATACGCAGTATTTT	CASGLLQGYGIYTQYF
TRBV7-9	-	TRBJ1-2	-	TGTGCCAGCAGCATAGACAGTTATGGCTACACCTTC	CASSIDSYGYTF
TRBV18	many	TRBJ2-1	TRBD2	TGTGCCAGCTCACCACGTCGGGCGTTAGCGGGTGAGCAGTTCTTC	CASSPRRALAGEQFF
TRBV29-1	-	TRBJ1-1	TRBD1	TGCAGCTTCTCGGACAGGGTGGACACTGAAGCTTTCTTT	CSFSDRVDTEAFF